This T cell receptor (beta chain) was recovered during a study of cytotoxic CD8 clonotypes in ibrutinib-treated CLL. The protocol was immunoSEQ multiplex PCR, while the TCRdb copy is restricted to in-frame clones and leaves out a portion. The repertoire includes roughly 220,000 clones, 75% to 85% of them detected once, and roughly 10% sits in the top ten. The CDR3 length is 15 residues. CDR1 and CDR2 (germline): PRHDT, FYEKMQ (reference sequence). V was pared by 6 bases and J by 0 bases, with 5 bases of the junction left unmatched. Sample: PBMCs, taken after 12 months of ibrutinib treatment. The gene calls are TRBV13 and TRBJ2-7; 10 nucleotides line up with TRBD2. The TCR was taken from a human donor with chronic lymphocytic leukemia. This CDR3 reads CASSDSGRSSYEQYF. The CDR3 region has the DNA TGTGCCAGCAGTGATAGCGGGAGGAGCTCCTACGAGCAGTACTTC.